These T cell receptor beta chains were read from a single sample in a study of cytomegalovirus exposure and HLA in healthy donors. The table came from immunoSEQ multiplex PCR; TCRdb's copy has only in-frame clones and leaves some out. This sample has about 200,000 clones, with 70% to 90% found just once. Source material: PBMCs. The receptors shown here come from a woman aged 25-40 years in good health and CMV-seronegative. Each CDR3 is given with its conserved first and last residue. The order of the fields is V gene, D gene, J gene, clone size, CDR3 DNA, CDR3 protein. A D gene is named only where the DNA matches it firmly. Expanded clones get a size class; other rows say once, few or many, or leave the size out.

TRBV19	TRBD1	TRBJ2-1	NA	TGTGCCAGTAGTACAGGGGGCTATGAGCAGTTCTTC	CASSTGGYEQFF
TRBV5-1	TRBD1	TRBJ2-7	NA	TGCGCCAGCAGTCCTGGGACAGCGTACGAGCAGTACTTC	CASSPGTAYEQYF
TRBV28	NA	TRBJ2-7	NA	TGTGCCAGCAGTTCGGTTTCCTACGAGCAGTACTTC	CASSSVSYEQYF
TRBV4-1	TRBD1	TRBJ2-7	NA	TGCGCCAGCAGCCAAGGGACAGGGGTAGGGCAGCAGTACTTC	CASSQGTGVGQQYF
TRBV2	NA	TRBJ1-2	NA	TGTGCCAGCAGTGAAGCGGGGGGGGTGGGCGGCTACACCTTC	CASSEAGGVGGYTF
TRBV2	TRBD1	TRBJ2-2	NA	TGTGCCAGCAGTGTAGACAGGGCGCACACCGGGGAGCTGTTTTTT	CASSVDRAHTGELFF
TRBV5-4	NA	TRBJ2-1	NA	TGTGCCAGCAGCTTCGGGGGTCTTCCTTACAATGAGCAGTTCTTC	CASSFGGLPYNEQFF
TRBV5-6	NA	TRBJ1-2	NA	TGTGCCAGCAGCTTGAGAGGGAGTGGTGGCTACACCTTC	CASSLRGSGGYTF
TRBV5-1	TRBD2	TRBJ2-5	NA	TGCGCCAGCAGCTTGGAGCGGGGGGACCAAGAGACCCAGTACTTC	CASSLERGDQETQYF
TRBV27	TRBD2	TRBJ2-2	NA	TGTGCCAGCAGTTTCGGGGGGTTGAACACCGGGGAGCTGTTTTTT	CASSFGGLNTGELFF
TRBV19	NA	TRBJ1-2	NA	TGTGCCAGTAATAGTTTCCCCTATGGCTACACCTTC	CASNSFPYGYTF
TRBV7-6	TRBD1	TRBJ2-7	NA	TGTGCCAGCAGCTCCCCGACAGGGCGCACCTCCTACGAGCAGTACTTC	CASSSPTGRTSYEQYF
TRBV5-4	NA	TRBJ2-7	few	TGTGCCAGCAGCCCTTTTCCGGGAACCTACGAGCAGTACTTC	CASSPFPGTYEQYF
TRBV7-8	NA	TRBJ2-5	NA	TGTGCCAGCAGCTCCGACGGGTGGGAGACCCAGTACTTC	CASSSDGWETQYF
TRBV11-2	NA	TRBJ1-1	NA	TGTGCCAGCAGCTTGGAGGCGGGGACTGAAGCTTTCTTT	CASSLEAGTEAFF
TRBV6-5	NA	TRBJ2-7	NA	TGTGCCAGCAGCCCTCGCACCTCGGGAGAGCAGTACTTC	CASSPRTSGEQYF
TRBV19	TRBD2	TRBJ2-2	NA	TGTGCCAGTAGTCCCAAGACTAGCTATGGCACCGGGGAGCTGTTTTTT	CASSPKTSYGTGELFF